This TCR beta chain was retrieved from a study of immune aging and cytomegalovirus after organ transplant (dated by TCRdb to the early 2020s). Regarding the complete study: Three-drug immunosuppression with prednisone, tacrolimus, and mycophenolate was given to all transplant recipients. Overall study results and their limits: Following viremia, cells with an aged phenotype rose post-transplant no matter the clone size, with the increase showing up earlier in large clones (days 200-264) than in small clones. Because CD57 was not measured in the sequencing data, a conservative gene-based aging definition was used instead. A larger share of large clones was made up of TEMRA cells, and in the seven largest clones (approximately 2,000 cells) aged and TEMRA cells were gained while TCM cells were lost.

The method behind the library was single-cell sequencing. The run used an Illumina NovaSeq 6000. The BD Rhapsody Targeted mRNA and AbSeq Reagent Kit was used in a microwell format for cell capture and library preparation. Libraries covered TCR, sample tags, AbSeq, and targeted mRNA from the Human T-Cell Expression Panel plus custom TOX and TOX2 primers. Sequencing of the libraries was done on an Illumina NovaSeq. In the paper's pipeline: The analysis covered 10,000 to 13,000 cells in total, of which 6,500 to 8,000 were CD8 T cells and 4494 were CD8 T cells with an identifiable TCR CDR3. The BD Rhapsody Targeted Analysis Pipeline, including V(D)J processing, was run on the Seven Bridges Genomics platform to process the raw data. SeqGeq 1.6.0 was used for quality control, Sample Tag demultiplexing with Lex-BDSMK, clone identification with VDJ Explorer, and Seurat clustering. Clones comprising <1% of CD8 T cells were considered non-expanded; clones comprising >2.5% of the sample were considered clonal expansions. The public reads were reprocessed in TCRdb via fastp at Q25 and MiXCR, keeping in-frame beta chains. Merged by CDR3 protein, the rows form single entries marked with the most common genes and DNA. TCRdb, rather than the study authors, made the V and J calls. Within this sample are about 20,000 distinct CDR3 sequences, with approximately 40% of them counted one time only. The ten largest clones represent around a quarter of the sample.

Many counts were recorded for this clonotype. What antigen it recognizes has not been identified. Per-base qualities were not stored, and no clone one base away is much larger. The CDR3 starts with the cysteine, ends with the phenylalanine, and has 14 residues. Only the CDR3 portion is preserved as DNA: 42 bases, with reading frame beginning at the first base. A distance of 8 bases separates the germline ends of V and J, which lose 1 base and 5 bases respectively. The germline V gene yields MNHNS for CDR1 and SASEGT for CDR2. The time point label corresponds to: five sample-tagged time points from pre-transplant (day -1) to day 368 post-transplant, pooled. PBMC were thawed and then stimulated for roughly 12 hours with a CMV IE-1 overlapping peptide library, with no transport inhibitors added. After being thawed and rested overnight, the cells were stimulated in R10 medium along with CD28/CD49d costimulation. The IE-1 peptide library was made up of 15-amino-acid peptides, each overlapping by 11 amino acids. Samples from each time point were barcoded using BD Single-Cell Multiplexing Kit Sample Tags, then pooled and stained with sorting antibodies plus oligo-conjugated anti-CD45RA. A BD FACSAria III was used to sort CMV-responsive CD8+CD137+ and CD4+CD154+ T cells at 4-way purity. Blood was drawn into EDTA vacutainers and was processed by Ficoll gradient within 1-24 hours.

The chain employs TRBV6-1 and TRBJ2-2; matching of 5 bases hints at TRBD2 as the D gene. The TCR sequence derives from a female donor who had a heart transplant and CMV viremia. This specimen was CMV peptide-activated CD4+ and CD8+ T cells sorted from blood, taken at five time points, pooled. The sample's cell subset or site, from its label and the paper: sorted CD8+CD137+ and CD4+CD154+ T cells after 12 h CMV IE-1 peptide stimulation. The DNA is TGTGCCAGCAGTGAAGTACGAGGGACCGGGGAGCTGTTTTTT. Translation gives CASSEVRGTGELFF.